The sequence of this T cell receptor beta chain was determined in a study of shared clonotypes between healthy human individuals. CD45RO-negative CD8 cells positively selected for CCR7 made up the naive population, which excluded terminally differentiated effector memory CD45RA+ cells. There are 15 residues in the CDR3. Trimming cost V 0 bases and J 2 bases; bases outside gene matches: 3. Germline V gives CDR1 MNHNS, CDR2 SASEGT. Here immunoSEQ multiplex PCR was the method, and the copy in TCRdb shows in-frame clones only, minus some. The sample shows a few million clones, 93% of them seen only once. The table lists this clone with a few counts. The same CDR3 can be traced to other DNA sequences in this sample.

Sequences were obtained from naive CD8+ T cells from PBMCs. This TCR derives from a man between 18 and 29 years old in good health. Some clones in this sample may be carry-over from other donors' samples. The V and J genes are TRBV6-1 and TRBJ2-7; TRBD1 agrees at 8 bases. CDR3 DNA: TGTGCCAGCAGTGAAGCAGGGACAGGCGCCTACGAGCAGTACTTC. Its protein is CASSEAGTGAYEQYF.